The present entry profiles one TCR beta chain with its context. What it binds is unknown. The sample originates from a study of cytomegalovirus exposure and HLA in healthy donors. Study-level results: Reportedly, fewer N-insertions than the roughly 700-donor mean appeared in an Asian-associated ancestry cluster in a later analysis.

The CDR3 runs 14 residues. Trimming took off 0 bases at V and 1 base at J, with 5 bases between the two ends. CDR1 is KGHSH and CDR2 is LQKENI in the germline V gene. Primers: 60 Vbeta forward and 13 Jbeta reverse. The data were produced by immunoSEQ multiplex PCR, yet TCRdb's version contains in-frame clones alone and is incomplete. The sample consists of approximately 180,000 clones, roughly four fifths of them appearing once. The sequence was obtained from a man aged 18 to 30 in good health and CMV-seronegative. Sequencing input: PBMCs. The V gene is TRBV18, the J gene TRBJ2-3, with D uncertain. CDR3 amino acids: CASSPPIGTDTQYF. DNA for the CDR3: TGTGCCAGCTCACCACCCATAGGCACAGATACGCAGTATTTT.